This T cell receptor (beta chain) was recorded in a study of shared clonotypes between healthy human individuals. Study outcomes and limitations: Estimated clonotype richness was generally higher in naive than memory subsets.

Positive CCR7 selection of CD45RO-negative cells yielded the naive CD8 cells, and terminally differentiated effector memory CD45RA+ cells were excluded. In its sample, this clone was seen a few times. Its antigen is unidentified. Other nucleotide sequences from this sample produce the same CDR3. The table came from immunoSEQ multiplex PCR; TCRdb's copy has only in-frame clones and leaves some out. This sample yields hundreds of thousands of clones, of which 95% to 97% are seen a single time; about 0.12% belongs to the top ten. This TCR derives from a woman under 40 in good health. The sequencing sample was made of naive CD8+ T cells sorted from blood.

CDR3 protein: CASSPGDTQYF. The CDR3, as DNA: TGTGCCAGCTCACCAGGCGATACGCAGTATTTT. This chain connects TRBV18 to TRBJ2-3; D gene ambiguous. The CDR3 is 11 residues long. Germline CDR1 reads KGHSH; CDR2 reads LQKENI. The V end lost 2 bases, the J end lost 6 bases, and 3 bases lay between the germline ends.